These 30 T cell receptor beta chains came from one sample sequenced in a study of blood T cell repertoires in COVID-19. Generated by immunoSEQ multiplex PCR, the TCRdb table keeps only in-frame clones and is missing some. The sample lists roughly 100,000 clones; roughly 87% were seen once. Sequenced material: peripheral blood. The receptors originated from a man aged 45-60 years with active COVID-19.

This rearrangement joins TRBV21-1 to TRBJ1-2. TRBV21-1 is flagged as a pseudogene. The CDR3 consists of 18 residues. The CDR3 spells CASSKKRGRDFNNYGYTF. CDR3 sequence (DNA): TGTGCCAGCAGCAAAAAGAGGGGGAGGGATTTTAACAACTATGGCTACACCTTC.

This chain joins TRBV6-5 and TRBJ2-1; a possible D gene is TRBD2 (5 bases). The CDR3 loop spans 13 amino acids. In germline, CDR1 is MNHEY, CDR2 SVGAGI. The germline V and J ends were trimmed by 4 bases and 5 bases, with 9 bases remaining between them. CDR3 coding DNA: TGTGCCAGCAGTTCCACTAGAAACAATGAGCAGTTCTTC. Amino acid sequence: CASSSTRNNEQFF.

The V call is TRBV2, the J call TRBJ2-1; TRBD1 agrees at 9 bases. J lost 8 bases, V lost 1 base, and 6 bases had no gene match. CDR1 is SNHLY, CDR2 FYNNEI, per germline. This CDR3 region has 15 residues. DNA of the CDR3: TGTGCCAGCAGTGAAGGGGGGACAGGGTACTATGAGCAGTTCTTC. Translating it yields CASSEGGTGYYEQFF.

The CDR3 region is CASSQDAFGSQHF. Here the CDR3 DNA reads TGTGCCAGCAGTCAAGACGCGTTCGGGTCCCAGCATTTT. The chain uses TRBV11-1 and TRBJ1-5; the D is unclear. The length of the CDR3 is 13 residues. Germline CDR1 is SGHAT and CDR2 is FQDESV (reference sequence). V lost 6 bases and J lost 11, with 17 bases in between.

The chain joins TRBV11-1 to TRBJ1-4, with D unresolved. CDR1 SGHAT and CDR2 FQDESV come from the germline V gene (reference sequence). This CDR3 contains 15 residues. Trimming removed 1 base at V and 5 bases at J, with 11 bases between. CDR3 residues: CASSLGWASNEKLFF. The CDR3 DNA follows: TGTGCCAGCAGCTTAGGGTGGGCGAGCAATGAAAAACTGTTTTTT.

This chain links TRBV29-1 with TRBJ2-5; D unclear. Germline V gene lookup returns CDR1 SQVTM and CDR2 ANQGSEA. Trimming removed 3 bases from V and 0 bases from J, with 5 bases in between. The CDR3 runs to 12 residues. Here the CDR3 DNA reads TGCAGCGTTGAGAGGCACCAAGAGACCCAGTACTTC. Amino acid sequence: CSVERHQETQYF.

V is TRBV20-1 and J is TRBJ1-2; 11 nucleotides agree with TRBD1. Germline loops: CDR1 DFQATT, CDR2 SNEGSKA (reference sequence). This CDR3 contains 13 residues. After removal of 3 bases from V and 6 bases from J, the junction contained 3 bases not matched to a gene. CDR3 DNA sequence: TGCAGTGCTAGTGGACAGGGGGCCGATGGCTACACCTTC. It encodes CSASGQGADGYTF.

The V gene is TRBV29-1, the J gene TRBJ1-2; unclear D gene. V lost 4 bases and J 0 bases, leaving 6 bases between the germline ends. Germline CDR1 and CDR2: SQVTM and ANQGSEA. This CDR3 is built from 12 residues. The DNA for the CDR3 is TGCAGCGTTGTCCTAGCTAACTATGGCTACACCTTC. This codes for CSVVLANYGYTF. Full variable domain (outside the CDR3, taken from reference TRBV29-1 and TRBJ1-2): SAVISQKPSRDICQRGTSLTIQCQVDSQVTMMFWYRQQPGQSLTLIATANQGSEATYESGFVIDKFPISRPNLTFSTLTVSNMSPEDSSIYLCSVVLANYGYTFGSGTRLTVV.

The chain joins TRBV7-8 to TRBJ2-2; D is unclear. From germline, CDR1 is SGHVS and CDR2 FQNEAQ. There are 13 residues in the CDR3. V lost 6 bases to trimming and J lost 6 bases, with 11 bases between them. DNA of the CDR3: TGTGCCAGCAGTATGTCGGGTCCCGGGGAGCTGTTTTTT. Protein sequence: CASSMSGPGELFF.

The rearrangement links TRBV12-3 or TRBV12-4 to TRBJ1-4, with D perhaps TRBD1 (5 bases). Trimming left V 6 bases short and J 8 bases short, with 13 bases between. This CDR3 is built from 13 residues. The CDR3 reads CASRRDAEEKLFF. The CDR3 region has the DNA TGTGCCAGCAGGCGGGACGCGGAGGAAAAACTGTTTTTT.

V gene TRBV5-6 combines with J gene TRBJ2-7, with D perhaps matching TRBD1 (5 bases). The V gene lost 0 bases and the J gene lost 5 bases, with 9 bases spanning the gap. In germline, CDR1 is SGHDT, CDR2 YYEEEE. This CDR3 contains 13 residues. CDR3 in DNA: TGTGCCAGCAGCTTGGGCAGGGCCCACGAGCAGTACTTC. It translates to CASSLGRAHEQYF.

V usage is TRBV10-2 and J usage is TRBJ2-7; tentatively, D is TRBD2 (5 bases). Germline V gives CDR1 WSHSY, CDR2 SAAADI. Trimming took 7 bases from V and 0 from J, leaving 10 bases between them. The CDR3 is made up of 13 amino acids. The CDR3 coding sequence is TGCGCCAGCAAGGGAGTAACCTCCTACGAGCAGTACTTC. This translates into CASKGVTSYEQYF.

This sequence joins TRBV11-1 and TRBJ2-7, with TRBD1 matching 10 bases. The CDR3 consists of 14 residues. Trimming removed 5 bases from V and 4 bases from J; junction bases left unmatched: 5. Germline V gene data show CDR1 as SGHAT and CDR2 as FQDESV (reference sequence). The chain's CDR3 is CASSRTGGAYEQYF. The CDR3 nucleotides are TGTGCCAGCAGCCGGACAGGGGGGGCGTACGAGCAGTACTTC. The whole variable domain, remainder taken from reference TRBV11-1 and TRBJ2-7, is EAEVAQSPRYKITEKSQAVAFWCDPISGHATLYWYRQILGQGPELLVQFQDESVVDDSQLPKDRFSAERLKGVDSTLKIQPAELGDSAMYLCASSRTGGAYEQYFGPGTRLTVT.

The chain combines TRBV7-2 with TRBJ1-2; 9 bases match TRBD1. The CDR3 length is 14 residues. From germline, CDR1 is SGHTA and CDR2 FQGNSA. Trimming cost V 4 bases and J 5 bases; bases outside gene matches: 5. In DNA form, the CDR3 reads TGTGCCAGCAGCTCCGGACAGGGGAGATATGGCTACACCTTC. Its translation is CASSSGQGRYGYTF. The full variable domain, rest sourced from reference TRBV7-2 and TRBJ1-2, is GAGVSQSPSNKVTEKGKDVELRCDPISGHTALYWYRQSLGQGLEFLIYFQGNSAPDKSGLPSDRFSAERTGGSVSTLTIQRTQQEDSAVYLCASSSGQGRYGYTFGSGTRLTVV.

The chain combines TRBV19 with TRBJ1-5, with D possibly TRBD1 on 5 matching bases. V lost 10 bases to trimming and J lost 6 bases, with 28 bases between them. This CDR3 is built from 17 residues. Germline V gives CDR1 LNHDA, CDR2 SQIVND (reference sequence). DNA of the CDR3: TGTGCCACTAAGGATGTGATAGGGGTGCCAGGTTTTCAGCCCCAGCATTTT. It encodes CATKDVIGVPGFQPQHF. Using reference TRBV19 and TRBJ1-5 for the parts outside the CDR3, the full variable domain is DGGITQSPKYLFRKEGQNVTLSCEQNLNHDAMYWYRQDPGQGLRLIYYSQIVNDFQKGDIAEGYSVSREKKESFPLTVTSAQKNPTAFYLCATKDVIGVPGFQPQHFGDGTRLSIL.

The J gene is TRBJ1-2, the V gene TRBV30; 8 bases align to TRBD1. V shed 2 bases, J shed 3 bases, and the junction held 2 bases outside the gene matches. Germline CDR1 is GTSNPN and CDR2 is SVGIG (reference sequence). The CDR3 has 13 residues. The CDR3 protein is CAWSSDRDYGYTF. DNA of the CDR3: TGTGCCTGGAGTTCGGACAGGGACTATGGCTACACCTTC.

The rearrangement joins TRBV14 to TRBJ2-5; 10 bases line up with TRBD2. V shed 4 bases and J 1 base; nucleotides not matched to a gene: 6. There are 16 residues in the CDR3. Germline V gene sequence: CDR1 SGHDN, CDR2 FVKESK. CDR3 protein: CASSPGLAEFQETQYF. In DNA, the CDR3 is TGTGCCAGCAGCCCAGGACTAGCGGAATTCCAAGAGACCCAGTACTTC.

In this sample, this clone turned up a few times. The chain joins TRBV18 to TRBJ1-5, with D possibly matching TRBD1 (5 bases). The CDR3 sequence is 16 residues long. Trimming took 5 bases from V and 2 from J, leaving 16 bases between them. CDR1 and CDR2 from the germline V gene are KGHSH and LQKENI. DNA of the CDR3: TGTGCCAGCTCAGTCTTGCGGGACGTGGGCAATCAGCCCCAGCATTTT. Translated, it gives CASSVLRDVGNQPQHF.

This clone has a handful of counts. V usage is TRBV7-9 and J usage is TRBJ2-7; 9 bases agree with TRBD1. Germline CDR1 reads SEHNR; CDR2 reads FQNEAQ (reference sequence). Germline trimming cut 5 bases from V and 3 bases from J; bases unmatched to any gene: 2. The CDR3 has 13 residues. The CDR3 region is CASSQTGGYEQYF. CDR3 in DNA: TGTGCCAGCAGCCAGACAGGGGGCTACGAGCAGTACTTC.

This chain uses TRBV18 with TRBJ1-1; possible D gene TRBD1, 6 bases. The V end lost 4 bases, the J end lost 1 base, and 19 bases lay between the germline ends. CDR3 length equals 17 residues. CDR1 is KGHSH and CDR2 is LQKENI in the germline V gene. This chain's CDR3 is CASSRSDRSGGNTEAFF. The CDR3 DNA reads TGTGCCAGCTCACGGTCCGACAGGTCGGGTGGGAACACTGAAGCTTTCTTT.

The J gene is TRBJ1-2, the V gene TRBV5-5; 9 bases align to TRBD1. V dropped 5 bases and J dropped 2; count of bases not matched to a gene: 4. This CDR3 spans 14 amino acids. CDR1 and CDR2 (germline): SGHKS, YYEKEE (reference sequence). The CDR3 sequence is CASRGTGGNYGYTF. The CDR3 bases are TGTGCCAGCAGGGGAACAGGGGGCAACTATGGCTACACCTTC.

The genes are TRBV6-2 or TRBV6-3 and TRBJ1-2, with TRBD1 matching 9 bases. V lost 1 base, J lost 0 bases, and 6 bases stayed unmatched. The CDR3 length is 17 residues. Per germline, CDR1 MNHEY and CDR2 SVGEGT. The CDR3 protein is CASSYFGTGRSNYGYTF. The CDR3 DNA reads TGTGCCAGCAGTTACTTCGGGACAGGGAGGTCTAACTATGGCTACACCTTC.

The chain recombines TRBV9 with TRBJ1-6; weak D call: TRBD1 (6 bases). Trimming shortened V by 0 bases and J by 9 bases, and 10 bases separated the two germline ends. This CDR3 has 14 residues. Germline V gene lookup returns CDR1 SGDLS and CDR2 YYNGEE. The CDR3 DNA sequence: TGTGCCAGCAGCGTAGTGGGGGCCGGTTCACCCCTCCACTTT. The encoded protein is CASSVVGAGSPLHF.

V is TRBV30 and J is TRBJ1-2; D uncertain. V gave up 2 bases and J gave up 4 bases, with 29 bases separating them. Looked up from germline, CDR1 is GTSNPN and CDR2 is SVGIG (reference sequence). This CDR3 has 19 residues. CDR3 sequence reads: CAWSSPLRRTRRQVYGYTF. CDR3 DNA sequence: TGTGCCTGGAGTAGTCCCCTGCGCCGAACTAGGCGACAAGTCTATGGCTACACCTTC.

This clone was counted a few times. The chain uses TRBV11-2 and TRBJ2-3, with 7 bases aligning to TRBD1. J gave up 2 bases and V 5 bases, and 4 bases lay outside the gene matches. CDR1 and CDR2 from the germline V gene are SGHAT and FQNNGV. The CDR3 loop spans 14 amino acids. The CDR3 is CASSRGGSTDTQYF. The CDR3 DNA sequence: TGTGCCAGCAGCCGAGGGGGCTCCACAGATACGCAGTATTTT.

The DNA for the CDR3 is TGTGCCAGCACCCAAGGGATAATAGCGGGGGGGGAGACCCAGTACTTC. Translating it yields CASTQGIIAGGETQYF. The V gene is TRBV9, the J gene TRBJ2-5, with 11 bases matching TRBD2. The germline CDR1 and CDR2 sequences are SGDLS and YYNGEE. The CDR3 spans 16 residues. With V trimmed by 6 bases and J by 5 bases, 12 bases remained unmatched.

This clone has only a few counts. This chain links TRBV7-8 with TRBJ1-1, with 7 nucleotides matching TRBD1. Per germline, CDR1 SGHVS and CDR2 FQNEAQ. The CDR3 has 14 residues. V was pared by 5 bases and J by 4 bases, with 7 bases of the junction left unmatched. The chain's CDR3 is CASSQTGPGTEAFF. CDR3 bases: TGTGCCAGCAGCCAGACAGGGCCGGGCACTGAAGCTTTCTTT.

This clone was seen just once. CDR3 nucleotide sequence: TGTGCCAGCTCCTCTTCGGGAGGGGGCTACTACGAGCAGTACTTC. This encodes CASSSSGGGYYEQYF. V usage is TRBV18 and J usage is TRBJ2-7; the D gene is possibly TRBD2 (8 bases). Germline values: CDR1 KGHSH, CDR2 LQKENI. V was pared by 6 bases and J by 3 bases, with 18 bases between. The CDR3 consists of 15 residues.

This clone was counted only a few times. The rearrangement joins TRBV5-1 to TRBJ2-2; possibly TRBD2 for D (6 bases). Germline V gene sequence: CDR1 SGHRS, CDR2 YFSETQ. V was trimmed by 3 bases and J by 1 base, leaving 13 bases between them. The CDR3 length is 16 residues. The CDR3 region has the DNA TGCGCCAGCAGCTCCCCAGGCGGGGTGAACACCGGGGAGCTGTTTTTT. It is translated as CASSSPGGVNTGELFF.

This chain links TRBV29-1 with TRBJ1-3, with no clear D. There are 13 residues in the CDR3. Germline CDR1 reads SQVTM; CDR2 reads ANQGSEA. The V and J ends lost 3 bases and 4 bases respectively, with 10 bases between them. DNA for the CDR3: TGCAGCGTTGAGGGAGCGGGGGGAAACACCATATATTTT. It specifies CSVEGAGGNTIYF.